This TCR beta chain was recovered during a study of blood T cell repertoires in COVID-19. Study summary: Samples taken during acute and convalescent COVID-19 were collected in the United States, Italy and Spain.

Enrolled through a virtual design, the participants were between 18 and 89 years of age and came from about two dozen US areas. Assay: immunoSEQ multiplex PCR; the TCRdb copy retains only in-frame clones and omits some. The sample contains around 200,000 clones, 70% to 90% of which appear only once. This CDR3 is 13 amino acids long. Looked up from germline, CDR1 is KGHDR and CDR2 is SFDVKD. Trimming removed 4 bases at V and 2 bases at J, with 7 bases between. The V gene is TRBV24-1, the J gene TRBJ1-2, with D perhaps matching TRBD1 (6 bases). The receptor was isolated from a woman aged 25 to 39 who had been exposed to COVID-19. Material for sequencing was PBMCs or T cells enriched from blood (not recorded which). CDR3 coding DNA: TGTGCCACCAGTGAAGACAGGAACTATGGCTACACCTTC. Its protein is CATSEDRNYGYTF.